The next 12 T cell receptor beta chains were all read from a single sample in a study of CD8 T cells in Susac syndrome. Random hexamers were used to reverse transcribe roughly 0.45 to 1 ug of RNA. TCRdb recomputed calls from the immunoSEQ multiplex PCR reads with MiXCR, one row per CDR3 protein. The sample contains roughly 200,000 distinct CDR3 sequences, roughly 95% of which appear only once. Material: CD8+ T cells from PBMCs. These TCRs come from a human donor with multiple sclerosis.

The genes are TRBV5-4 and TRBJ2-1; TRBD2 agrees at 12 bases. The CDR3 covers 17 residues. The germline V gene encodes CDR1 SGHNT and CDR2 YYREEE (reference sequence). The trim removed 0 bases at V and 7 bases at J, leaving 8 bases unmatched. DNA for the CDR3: TGTGCCAGCAGCTTGGGATTTGGGACTAGCGGGTCAAATGAGCAGTTCTTC. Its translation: CASSLGFGTSGSNEQFF.

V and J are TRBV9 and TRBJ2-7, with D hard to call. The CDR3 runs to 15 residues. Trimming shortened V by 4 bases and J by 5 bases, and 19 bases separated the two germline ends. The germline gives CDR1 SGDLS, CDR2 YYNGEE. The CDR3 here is CASSLGPPLYHEQYF. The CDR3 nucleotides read TGTGCCAGCAGCTTGGGCCCGCCACTTTACCACGAGCAGTACTTC.

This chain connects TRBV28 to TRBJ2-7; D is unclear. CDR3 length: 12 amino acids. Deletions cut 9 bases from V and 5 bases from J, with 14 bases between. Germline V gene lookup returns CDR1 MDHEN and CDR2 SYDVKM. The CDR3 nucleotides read TGTGCCAGTTCTGCTCTCCAGGACGAGCAGTACTTC. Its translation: CASSALQDEQYF.

CDR3 sequence: CASSWTGAYGYTF. The DNA of the CDR3 is TGTGCCAGCAGTTGGACAGGGGCCTATGGCTACACCTTC. The chain recombines TRBV12-3 or TRBV12-4 with TRBJ1-2; TRBD1 matches 9 bases. This CDR3 region has 13 residues. The ends lost 4 bases at V and 4 bases at J; junction bases unmatched: 1.

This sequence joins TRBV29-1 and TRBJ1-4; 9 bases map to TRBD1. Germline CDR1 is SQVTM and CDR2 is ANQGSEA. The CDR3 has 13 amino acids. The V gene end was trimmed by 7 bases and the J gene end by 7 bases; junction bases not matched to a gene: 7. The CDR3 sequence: CSARGQGGEKLFF. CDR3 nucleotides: TGCAGCGCGCGGGGACAGGGAGGTGAAAAACTGTTTTTT.

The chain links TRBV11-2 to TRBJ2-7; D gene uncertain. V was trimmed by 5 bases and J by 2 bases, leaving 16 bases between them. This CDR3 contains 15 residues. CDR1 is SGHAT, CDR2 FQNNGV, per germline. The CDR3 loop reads CASSQAYGRTYEQYF. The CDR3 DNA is TGTGCCAGCAGCCAGGCCTATGGAAGGACCTACGAGCAGTACTTC. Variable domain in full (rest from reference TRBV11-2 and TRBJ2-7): EAGVAQSPRYKIIEKRQSVAFWCNPISGHATLYWYQQILGQGPKLLIQFQNNGVVDDSQLPKDRFSAERLKGVDSTLKIQPAKLEDSAVYLCASSQAYGRTYEQYFGPGTRLTVT.

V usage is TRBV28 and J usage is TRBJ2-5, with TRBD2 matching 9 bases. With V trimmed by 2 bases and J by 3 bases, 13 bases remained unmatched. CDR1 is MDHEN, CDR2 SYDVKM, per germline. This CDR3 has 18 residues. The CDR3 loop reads CASSLPYPYVAGEETQYF. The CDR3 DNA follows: TGTGCCAGCAGTTTACCCTACCCCTATGTAGCGGGGGAAGAGACCCAGTACTTC.

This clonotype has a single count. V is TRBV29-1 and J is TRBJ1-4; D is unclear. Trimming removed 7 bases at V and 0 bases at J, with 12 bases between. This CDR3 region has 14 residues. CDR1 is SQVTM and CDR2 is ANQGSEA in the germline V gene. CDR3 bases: TGCAGCGACTTGTCGGCGGCAACTAATGAAAAACTGTTTTTT. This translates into CSDLSAATNEKLFF.

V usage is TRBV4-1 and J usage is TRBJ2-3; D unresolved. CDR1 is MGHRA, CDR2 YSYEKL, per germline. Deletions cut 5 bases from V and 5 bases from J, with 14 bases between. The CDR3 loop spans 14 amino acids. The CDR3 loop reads CASSSVDRKDTQYF. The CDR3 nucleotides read TGCGCCAGCAGCTCAGTGGATAGGAAAGATACGCAGTATTTT.

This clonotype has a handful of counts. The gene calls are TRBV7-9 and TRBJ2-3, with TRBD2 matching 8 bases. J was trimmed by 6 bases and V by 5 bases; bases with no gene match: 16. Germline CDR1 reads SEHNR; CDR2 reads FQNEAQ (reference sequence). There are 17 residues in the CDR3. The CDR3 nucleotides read TGTGCCAGCAGCCAGATAATGACTAGCGAAAATGCGGATACGCAGTATTTT. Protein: CASSQIMTSENADTQYF. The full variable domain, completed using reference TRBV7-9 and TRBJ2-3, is DTGVSQNPRHKITKRGQNVTFRCDPISEHNRLYWYRQTLGQGPEFLTYFQNEAQLEKSRLLSDRFSAERPKGSFSTLEIQRTEQGDSAMYLCASSQIMTSENADTQYFGPGTRLTVL.

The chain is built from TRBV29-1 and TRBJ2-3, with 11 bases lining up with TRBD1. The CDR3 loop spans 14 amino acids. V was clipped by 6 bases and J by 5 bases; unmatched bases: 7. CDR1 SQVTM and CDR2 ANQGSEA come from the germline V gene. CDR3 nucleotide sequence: TGCAGCGTCAAGCCGGGACAGGGGGTAGATACGCAGTATTTT. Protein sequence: CSVKPGQGVDTQYF.

The CDR3 reads CASSELAPNYNEQFF. The DNA of the CDR3 is TGTGCCAGCAGTGAACTAGCCCCGAACTACAATGAGCAGTTCTTC. The V and J genes are TRBV2 and TRBJ2-1; TRBD2 is a possible D gene (5 bases). Per germline, CDR1 SNHLY and CDR2 FYNNEI. This CDR3 has 15 residues. V was shortened by 2 bases and J by 3 bases, with 11 bases between the two germline ends. Using reference TRBV2 and TRBJ2-1 for the parts outside the CDR3, the full variable domain is EPEVTQTPSHQVTQMGQEVILRCVPISNHLYFYWYRQILGQKVEFLVSFYNNEISEKSEIFDDQFSVERPDGSNFTLKIRSTKLEDSAMYFCASSELAPNYNEQFFGPGTRLTVL.